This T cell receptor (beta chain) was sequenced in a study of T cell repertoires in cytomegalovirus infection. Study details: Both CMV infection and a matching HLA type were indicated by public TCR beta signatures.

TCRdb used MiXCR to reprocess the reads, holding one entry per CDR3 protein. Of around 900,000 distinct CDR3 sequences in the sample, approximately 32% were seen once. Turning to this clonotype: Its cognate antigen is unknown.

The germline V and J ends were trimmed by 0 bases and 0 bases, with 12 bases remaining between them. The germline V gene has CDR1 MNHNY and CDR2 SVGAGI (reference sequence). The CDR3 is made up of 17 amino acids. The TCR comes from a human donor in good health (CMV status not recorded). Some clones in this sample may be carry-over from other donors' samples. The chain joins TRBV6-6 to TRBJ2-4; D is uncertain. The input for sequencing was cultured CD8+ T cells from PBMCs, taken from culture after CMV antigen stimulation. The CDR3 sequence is CASSYSVSSIAKNIQYF. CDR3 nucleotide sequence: TGTGCCAGCAGTTACTCGGTGTCGTCTATAGCCAAAAACATTCAGTACTTC.